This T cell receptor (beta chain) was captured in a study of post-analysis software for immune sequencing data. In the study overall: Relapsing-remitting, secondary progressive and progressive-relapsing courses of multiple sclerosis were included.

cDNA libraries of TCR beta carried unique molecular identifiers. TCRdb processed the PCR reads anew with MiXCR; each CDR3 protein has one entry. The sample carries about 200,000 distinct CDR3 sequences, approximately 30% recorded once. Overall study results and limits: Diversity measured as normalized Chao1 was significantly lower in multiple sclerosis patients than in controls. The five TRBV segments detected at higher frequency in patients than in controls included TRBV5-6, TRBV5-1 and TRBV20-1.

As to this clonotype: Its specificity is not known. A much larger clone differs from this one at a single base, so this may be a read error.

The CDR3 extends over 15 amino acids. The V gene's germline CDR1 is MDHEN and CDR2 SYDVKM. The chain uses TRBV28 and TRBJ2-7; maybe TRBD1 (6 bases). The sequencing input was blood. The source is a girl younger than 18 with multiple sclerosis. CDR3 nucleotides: TGTGCCAGCAGCCAAACAGGGAGCCGGGTAAACGAGCGGTACTTC. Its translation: CASSQTGSRVNERYF.